This entry describes one TCR beta chain. Its antigen is not known. TCRdb's copy holds only in-frame clones and misses some; the assay was immunoSEQ multiplex PCR. The data contain 9,000 to 13,000 clones, approximately 80% of them singletons. Stated time point: 2014-2015 season, 7 days after vaccination. The data are from a study of follicular helper T cells after annual influenza vaccination. Study-level background: Some donors were sampled over the 2013-2014, 2014-2015 and 2015-2016 vaccinations. Study results and limitations: ICOS+CD38+ cTfh clonality change tracked circulating plasmablast frequency change.

V shed 1 base and J 6 bases; nucleotides not matched to a gene: 11. The CDR3 covers 17 residues. Germline CDR1 MDHEN, CDR2 SYDVKM. The sample here was CXCR5- memory CD4+ T cells sorted from blood, taken 7 days after influenza vaccination. The chain employs TRBV28 and TRBJ2-3, with 9 bases aligning to TRBD2. The source of this sequence is an adult who received the influenza vaccine. The CDR3: CASSLYLVAGDPDTQYF. The CDR3 DNA reads TGTGCCAGCAGTTTATATCTGGTAGCGGGAGACCCTGATACGCAGTATTTT.